These 8 T cell receptor beta chains came from one sample sequenced in a study of cytomegalovirus exposure and HLA in healthy donors. The primer mix had 60 Vbeta and 13 Jbeta primers. Sequencing was performed with immunoSEQ multiplex PCR; in TCRdb, only in-frame clones are kept and a portion is missing. The table shows 100,000 to 150,000 clones, with roughly 75% occurring only once. The sample taken for sequencing was PBMCs. These receptors came from a young man in good health and CMV-seropositive.

This clone showed up just once. The V call is TRBV7-2, the J call TRBJ2-3; 9 nucleotides line up with TRBD2. The CDR3 consists of 15 residues. Germline V lookup: CDR1 SGHTA, CDR2 FQGNSA. The J segment lost 5 bases and the V segment lost 5 bases, leaving 8 bases of the junction unmatched. CDR3 in amino acids: CASSLLSGSGDTQYF. The CDR3, as DNA: TGTGCCAGCAGCCTACTTAGCGGGAGCGGAGATACGCAGTATTTT. The variable domain in full, completed from reference TRBV7-2 and TRBJ2-3, reads GAGVSQSPSNKVTEKGKDVELRCDPISGHTALYWYRQSLGQGLEFLIYFQGNSAPDKSGLPSDRFSAERTGGSVSTLTIQRTQQEDSAVYLCASSLLSGSGDTQYFGPGTRLTVL.

This clone was recorded once. CDR3 bases: TGTGCCAGCAGTTCCACCGAGGGGGGGCAAGAAAAACTGTTTTTT. The encoded protein is CASSSTEGGQEKLFF. This chain links TRBV28 with TRBJ1-4; maybe TRBD1 (6 bases). Germline-derived CDR1 and CDR2 are MDHEN and SYDVKM. The CDR3 sequence is 15 residues long. V dropped 4 bases and J dropped 8 bases, with 17 bases sitting between them. The full variable domain, rest sourced from reference TRBV28 and TRBJ1-4, is DVKVTQSSRYLVKRTGEKVFLECVQDMDHENMFWYRQDPGLGLRLIYFSYDVKMKEKGDIPEGYSVSREKKERFSLILESASTNQTSMYLCASSSTEGGQEKLFFGSGTQLSVL.

The chain employs TRBV5-1 and TRBJ1-2, with D perhaps matching TRBD1 (6 bases). Trimming stripped 3 bases from V and 2 bases from J, with 8 bases between. CDR3 size: 13 residues. CDR1 is SGHRS, CDR2 YFSETQ, per germline. The CDR3 spells CASSSTGNYGYTF. CDR3 DNA: TGCGCCAGCAGCTCCACAGGGAACTATGGCTACACCTTC.

This clone was counted between two and nine times. J is TRBJ2-3 and V is TRBV9; D not certain. This CDR3 has 16 amino acids. V was trimmed by 3 bases and J by 2 bases, leaving 16 bases between them. Germline lookup yields CDR1 SGDLS and CDR2 YYNGEE. CDR3 nucleotides: TGTGCCAGCAGCGCGTACACCCAGGCCCTCACAGATACGCAGTATTTT. Residues: CASSAYTQALTDTQYF. Full variable domain (remainder filled in from reference TRBV9 and TRBJ2-3): DSGVTQTPKHLITATGQRVTLRCSPRSGDLSVYWYQQSLDQGLQFLIQYYNGEERAKGNILERFSAQQFPDLHSELNLSSLELGDSALYFCASSAYTQALTDTQYFGPGTRLTVL.

This chain uses TRBV11-3 with TRBJ2-7; 9 nucleotides match TRBD2. The germline V gene encodes CDR1 SGHNT and CDR2 YENEEA. The CDR3 has 14 amino acids. Trimming cost V 5 bases and J 5 bases; bases outside gene matches: 7. CDR3 residues: CASSRGGGRDEQYF. The CDR3 DNA follows: TGTGCCAGCAGCCGCGGGGGGGGCAGAGACGAGCAGTACTTC.

The V gene is TRBV4-3, the J gene TRBJ2-3; D ambiguous. Germline V lookup: CDR1 LGHNA, CDR2 YSLEER. Trimming stripped 0 bases from V and 1 base from J, with 14 bases between. This CDR3 comprises 17 residues. The CDR3 is CASSQEPRFRGTDTQYF. The CDR3 bases are TGCGCCAGCAGCCAAGAGCCGCGGTTCCGTGGCACAGATACGCAGTATTTT.

The V and J genes are TRBV18 and TRBJ2-7; no firm D call. Trimming pared 1 base from V and 2 bases from J, leaving 12 bases between. This CDR3 contains 15 residues. CDR1 is KGHSH and CDR2 is LQKENI in the germline V gene. CDR3 protein: CASSPLVDITYEQYF. CDR3 DNA: TGTGCCAGCTCACCACTTGTAGACATCACCTACGAGCAGTACTTC.

The chain uses TRBV13 and TRBJ2-3, with unresolved D. Looked up from germline, CDR1 is PRHDT and CDR2 is FYEKMQ (reference sequence). The CDR3 consists of 13 residues. The V end lost 3 bases, the J end lost 3 bases, and 7 bases lay between the germline ends. This CDR3 is CASSLTRTDTQYF. CDR3 DNA sequence: TGTGCCAGCAGCTTGACGAGGACAGATACGCAGTATTTT.